The 25 T cell receptor beta chains listed next were all sequenced from one sample in a study of T cell repertoires in cytomegalovirus infection. TCRdb processed the reads anew with MiXCR; each CDR3 protein has one entry. The sample lists about a million distinct CDR3 sequences; roughly 31% were seen once. Antigens of these TCRs are unknown. The sequenced sample was cultured CD8+ T cells from PBMCs, obtained from culture after CMV antigen stimulation. These receptor sequences come from a human donor in good health (CMV status not recorded). Some clones in this sample may be carry-over from other donors' samples.

The chain couples TRBV15 to TRBJ2-1; 12 bases map to TRBD2. Germline V gives CDR1 LNHNV, CDR2 YYDKDF (reference sequence). J lost 9 bases, V lost 3 bases, and 6 bases had no gene match. The CDR3 extends over 15 amino acids. CDR3 amino acids: CATSRLAGGPREQFF. The CDR3 bases are TGTGCCACCAGCAGGCTAGCGGGGGGGCCGCGTGAGCAGTTCTTC.

The genes are TRBV19 and TRBJ2-5; no clear D gene. Germline CDR1 is LNHDA and CDR2 is SQIVND (reference sequence). CDR3 size: 13 residues. Trimming removed 8 bases at V and 0 bases at J, with 10 bases between. In DNA form, the CDR3 reads TGTGCCAGTGCCCCGAAGTACCAAGAGACCCAGTACTTC. Amino acids: CASAPKYQETQYF.

This clonotype was seen a few times. This chain joins TRBV7-6 and TRBJ1-5; 7 bases align to TRBD1. Germline CDR1 and CDR2: SGHVS and FNYEAQ. V shed 5 bases, J shed 0 bases, and the junction held 13 bases outside the gene matches. The length of the CDR3 is 18 residues. The CDR3 sequence is CASSLGQSSRYSNQPQHF. CDR3 nucleotides: TGTGCCAGCAGCCTGGGACAGTCGAGCCGATATAGCAATCAGCCCCAGCATTTT.

This clonotype was counted a few times. J is TRBJ2-5 and V is TRBV7-4, with D uncertain. Germline V gene data show CDR1 as SGHVT and CDR2 as SQSDAQ. Trimming left V 7 bases short and J 5 bases short, with 14 bases between. This CDR3 comprises 13 residues. Here the CDR3 reads CASTRKAVETQYF. The CDR3 DNA reads as TGTGCCAGCACTCGTAAGGCCGTGGAGACCCAGTACTTC.

This chain joins TRBV6-6 and TRBJ2-1; D call uncertain. Germline CDR1 is MNHNY and CDR2 is SVGAGI (reference sequence). This CDR3 is built from 15 residues. Trimming removed 0 bases at V and 7 bases at J, with 13 bases between. CDR3 sequence reads: CASSYSISPGNEQFF. The DNA of the CDR3 is TGTGCCAGCAGTTACTCGATCTCTCCAGGAAATGAGCAGTTCTTC.

This clonotype was seen a few times. This chain connects TRBV7-9 to TRBJ2-2; 8 nucleotides line up with TRBD2. This CDR3 comprises 15 residues. Germline V gene sequence: CDR1 SEHNR, CDR2 FQNEAQ (reference sequence). The V segment lost 5 bases and the J segment 3 bases; nucleotides outside the gene matches: 5. CDR3 amino acids: CASSPIAGHTGELFF. CDR3 bases: TGTGCCAGCAGCCCCATAGCGGGGCACACCGGGGAGCTGTTTTTT.

This clonotype has at least ten counts. A junction boundary mismatches the germline segment, possibly from a read error. J is TRBJ1-1 and V is TRBV4-1, with TRBD1 matching 7 bases. There are 15 residues in the CDR3. Per the germline V gene, CDR1 is MGHRA and CDR2 is YSYEKL. CDR3 in amino acids: CASSHRQGVNTEAFF. DNA for the CDR3: TGTGCCAGCAGTCACCGACAGGGTGTGAACACTGAAGCTTTCTTT.

This clonotype has only one observation. This sequence joins TRBV27 and TRBJ2-3; 7 bases are shared with TRBD1. The CDR3 covers 15 residues. Trimming removed 3 bases from V and 3 bases from J; junction bases left unmatched: 6. Germline values: CDR1 MNHEY, CDR2 SMNVEV (reference sequence). The CDR3 loop is CASSFQDRKTDTQYF. DNA for the CDR3: TGTGCCAGCAGTTTCCAGGACAGGAAAACAGATACGCAGTATTTT.

This chain uses TRBV6-6 with TRBJ2-7; no clear D. The V gene's germline CDR1 is MNHNY and CDR2 SVGAGI (reference sequence). The CDR3 extends over 15 amino acids. V lost 4 bases, J lost 3 bases, and 16 bases lay in between. CDR3 protein: CASSFTARDDYEQYV. In DNA form, the CDR3 reads TGTGCCAGCAGTTTCACGGCTAGGGATGACTACGAGCAGTACGTC.

The chain is built from TRBV10-3 and TRBJ1-2; no firm D call. V was pared by 9 bases and J by 4 bases, with 12 bases between. Germline values: CDR1 ENHRY, CDR2 SYGVKD. This CDR3 contains 12 residues. CDR3 residues: CAMFGGLYGYTF. The CDR3 DNA sequence: TGTGCCATGTTTGGAGGCCTCTATGGCTACACCTTC.

The chain has TRBV6-1 and TRBJ1-5; D remains ambiguous. The CDR3 runs to 13 residues. V was shortened by 8 bases and J by 5 bases, with 13 bases between the two germline ends. Per the germline V gene, CDR1 is MNHNS and CDR2 is SASEGT. The CDR3 loop is CASSGGFHQPQHF. The CDR3 DNA sequence: TGTGCCAGCTCGGGAGGGTTTCATCAGCCCCAGCATTTT.

The gene calls are TRBV5-4 and TRBJ2-3, with D unclear. From germline, CDR1 is SGHNT and CDR2 YYREEE (reference sequence). This CDR3 contains 13 residues. V lost 7 bases and J lost 0, with 9 bases in between. In DNA form, the CDR3 reads TGTGCCAGCGAGGCGGAAAGCACAGATACGCAGTATTTT. Translation gives CASEAESTDTQYF.

This clonotype was detected ten times or more. The CDR3 loop reads CASSLEVSWEETQYF. In nucleotides, the CDR3 is TGTGCCAGCAGCTTAGAGGTCTCCTGGGAGGAGACCCAGTACTTC. This chain connects TRBV7-6 to TRBJ2-5, with a tentative D call TRBD2 (5 bases). The germline V gene has CDR1 SGHVS and CDR2 FNYEAQ. V was trimmed by 1 base and J by 5 bases, leaving 14 bases between them. The CDR3 is made up of 15 amino acids.

This clonotype has a handful of counts. This chain connects TRBV28 to TRBJ2-4; D remains unclear. The CDR3 is 20 residues long. The V end lost 5 bases, the J end lost 15 bases, and 41 bases lay between the germline ends. The germline gives CDR1 MDHEN, CDR2 SYDVKM. The CDR3 here is CASSPMSRTKEETLRPKMYF. The CDR3 nucleotides are TGTGCCAGCAGTCCAATGAGCAGGACGAAAGAGGAGACCCTGAGGCCTAAAATGTACTTC. Variable domain in full (rest from reference TRBV28 and TRBJ2-4): DVKVTQSSRYLVKRTGEKVFLECVQDMDHENMFWYRQDPGLGLRLIYFSYDVKMKEKGDIPEGYSVSREKKERFSLILESASTNQTSMYLCASSPMSRTKEETLRPKMYFGAGTRLSVL.

This clonotype was observed a handful of times. This chain joins TRBV20-1 and TRBJ2-1; 7 bases line up with TRBD2. This CDR3 comprises 17 residues. The germline gives CDR1 DFQATT, CDR2 SNEGSKA (reference sequence). The V segment lost 6 bases and the J segment 1 base; nucleotides outside the gene matches: 15. The CDR3: CSAPADGGTRSYNEQFF. The DNA of the CDR3 is TGCAGTGCCCCCGCTGACGGGGGGACTCGTTCCTACAATGAGCAGTTCTTC.

V is TRBV6-6 and J is TRBJ2-7; 9 positions agree with TRBD2. The CDR3 loop spans 15 amino acids. The J segment lost 6 bases and the V segment lost 5 bases, leaving 11 bases of the junction unmatched. CDR1 and CDR2 (germline): MNHNY, SVGAGI (reference sequence). The CDR3 sequence is CASSPPSGAVGEQYF. DNA of the CDR3: TGTGCCAGCAGTCCACCTAGCGGGGCGGTTGGCGAGCAGTACTTC.

J is TRBJ2-1 and V is TRBV28; the match to TRBD1 covers 8 bases. The CDR3 spans 14 residues. V dropped 5 bases and J dropped 3; count of bases not matched to a gene: 3. The germline V gene has CDR1 MDHEN and CDR2 SYDVKM. CDR3 residues: CASSGRGLYNEQFF. Written as DNA, the CDR3 is TGTGCCAGCAGTGGCAGGGGGCTCTACAATGAGCAGTTCTTC.

This clonotype was seen more than once but under ten times. The rearrangement links TRBV29-1 to TRBJ1-1; 8 nucleotides align to TRBD1. J lost 1 base, V lost 3 bases, and 1 base had no gene match. The germline gives CDR1 SQVTM, CDR2 ANQGSEA. This CDR3 region has 13 residues. This chain's CDR3 is CSVETGENTEAFF. The CDR3 nucleotides read TGCAGCGTTGAGACAGGGGAGAACACTGAAGCTTTCTTT.

Ten or more counts support this clonotype. V and J are TRBV7-8 and TRBJ1-1; perhaps TRBD1 as D (6 bases). The V gene lost 3 bases and the J gene lost 6 bases, with 11 bases spanning the gap. The V gene's germline CDR1 is SGHVS and CDR2 FQNEAQ. The CDR3 is 13 amino acids. The CDR3 here is CASSLVSGAEAFF. In DNA form, the CDR3 reads TGTGCCAGCAGCTTGGTATCAGGGGCTGAAGCTTTCTTT.

The rearrangement uses TRBV19 and TRBJ2-6; D ambiguous. The CDR3 runs 15 residues. V was pared by 4 bases and J by 0 bases, with 7 bases between. Germline values: CDR1 LNHDA, CDR2 SQIVND (reference sequence). The CDR3 DNA reads as TGTGCCAGTAGTACAGCAGCCTCTGGGGCCAACGTCCTGACTTTC. It is translated as CASSTAASGANVLTF.

The chain employs TRBV11-2 and TRBJ2-3; the match to TRBD2 covers 10 bases. J was trimmed by 2 bases and V by 6 bases; bases with no gene match: 8. Germline assignment: CDR1 SGHAT and CDR2 FQNNGV. CDR3 size: 16 residues. Written as DNA, the CDR3 is TGTGCCAGCAGTCAATGGACTAGCGGTGACACAGATACGCAGTATTTT. It codes for CASSQWTSGDTDTQYF.

This clonotype was observed once. A read error may produce the germline difference seen at one junction end. This chain joins TRBV12-3 or TRBV12-4 and TRBJ2-3; the D gene is possibly TRBD2 (5 bases). The CDR3 is made up of 17 amino acids. CDR3 sequence reads: CTSSLAKVGPLADTQYF. The CDR3 DNA follows: TGTACCAGCAGTTTAGCGAAAGTAGGACCCCTGGCAGATACGCAGTATTTT.

There are a few counts of this clonotype. The rearrangement uses TRBV12-5 and TRBJ1-4, with 10 nucleotides matching TRBD1. The CDR3 runs to 16 residues. J lost 6 bases, V lost 0 bases, and 4 bases had no gene match. Germline V gene data show CDR1 as LGHNT and CDR2 as FRNRAP. The CDR3 bases are TGTGCTAGTGGTTTGGTAAGGGGACAGGGGCATGAAAAACTGTTTTTT. The encoded protein is CASGLVRGQGHEKLFF.

The V call is TRBV27, the J call TRBJ2-4; D is uncertain. Germline V CDR1 and CDR2: MNHEY, SMNVEV (reference sequence). The CDR3 spans 15 residues. The germline V and J ends were trimmed by 2 bases and 3 bases, with 11 bases remaining between them. CDR3: CASSLGDYGKNIQYF. The DNA for the CDR3 is TGTGCCAGCAGTTTAGGGGATTACGGCAAAAACATTCAGTACTTC.

In this sample, this clonotype turned up a few times. The genes are TRBV2 and TRBJ1-3, with D unresolved. V was pared by 8 bases and J by 4 bases, with 6 bases between. The CDR3 contains 11 residues. Per the germline V gene, CDR1 is SNHLY and CDR2 is FYNNEI. The CDR3 loop reads CASVTGNTIYF. CDR3 DNA sequence: TGTGCCAGCGTGACAGGAAACACCATATATTTT.